These T cell receptor beta chains were read from a single sample in a study of shared clonotypes between healthy human individuals. Sequenced by immunoSEQ multiplex PCR; TCRdb stores in-frame clones only, minus some. The sample records some 2.4 million clones, 93% being singletons. Sequenced input: naive CD4+ T cells from PBMCs. Receptor source: a man aged 18 to 29 in good health. Some clones in this sample may be carry-over from other donors' samples. Both conserved end residues are part of each CDR3. The D gene is left open where the match is weak. For some rows the clone size is stated as once, few or many, or as a class when expanded; others skip it.

-,TRBJ2-3,TRBV20-1,-,CSAPASPWQYF,TGCAGTGCCCCCGCTAGCCCATGGCAGTATTTT
-,TRBJ1-1,TRBV27,-,CASSLSVGGNTEAFF,TGTGCCAGCAGTTTATCTGTGGGGGGCAACACTGAAGCTTTCTTT
once,TRBJ2-2,TRBV28,-,CASSTVRTGELFF,TGTGCCAGCAGTACCGTGAGGACCGGGGAGCTGTTTTTT
-,TRBJ2-7,TRBV5-8,-,CASSPGLDSYEQYF,TGTGCCAGCAGCCCGGGACTGGACTCCTACGAGCAGTACTTC
-,TRBJ2-5,TRBV5-1,-,CASSLAQGSPETQYF,TGCGCCAGCAGCTTGGCGCAGGGGAGTCCAGAGACCCAGTACTTC
-,TRBJ2-7,TRBV30,-,CAWTRGADEQYF,TGTGCCTGGACAAGGGGGGCCGATGAGCAGTACTTC
-,TRBJ2-7,TRBV10-3,TRBD2,CATTPGLAGGQGYEQYF,TGTGCCACCACGCCGGGACTAGCGGGAGGGCAGGGCTACGAGCAGTACTTC
-,TRBJ1-1,TRBV7-9,-,CASSVGQGRAFF,TGTGCCAGCAGCGTGGGACAAGGGAGAGCTTTCTTT
-,TRBJ1-5,TRBV6-5,TRBD1,CASSRTGGAQPQHF,TGTGCCAGCAGCCGGACAGGGGGTGCTCAGCCCCAGCATTTT
-,TRBJ1-5,TRBV11-2,-,CASSRITGRVGQPQHF,TGTGCCAGCAGCCGCATAACAGGGCGGGTGGGTCAGCCCCAGCATTTT
once,TRBJ2-1,TRBV5-8,TRBD2,CASSRHSGKVNEQFF,TGTGCCAGCAGCCGGCACAGCGGGAAGGTCAATGAGCAGTTCTTC
-,TRBJ1-1,TRBV6-1,-,CASRADNTEAFF,TGTGCCAGCAGAGCCGATAACACTGAAGCTTTCTTT
-,TRBJ1-2,TRBV9,-,CASSPLRPGSPMDGYTF,TGTGCCAGCAGCCCGCTACGTCCAGGGAGCCCCATGGATGGCTACACCTTC
-,TRBJ1-2,TRBV5-4,-,CASSLVGSEYGYTF,TGTGCCAGCAGCTTGGTCGGCAGCGAGTATGGCTACACCTTC
-,TRBJ1-3,TRBV6-1,-,CASSDRIWGGNTIYF,TGTGCCAGCAGTGACCGGATTTGGGGGGGAAACACCATATATTTT
-,TRBJ2-1,TRBV7-2,TRBD1,CASSLAQGAGEQFF,TGTGCCAGCAGCTTAGCACAGGGGGCCGGTGAGCAGTTCTTC
-,TRBJ2-5,TRBV5-4,-,CASSLYEGETQYF,TGTGCCAGCAGCTTGTACGAGGGAGAGACCCAGTACTTC
-,TRBJ2-1,TRBV18,TRBD2,CASSPTLASSYNEQFF,TGTGCCAGCTCACCGACACTAGCGAGCTCCTACAATGAGCAGTTCTTC
-,TRBJ2-6,TRBV29-1,-,CSVVAGNGANVLTF,TGCAGCGTTGTTGCAGGGAATGGGGCCAACGTCCTGACTTTC
-,TRBJ1-2,TRBV7-8,-,CASSLIPASGYTF,TGTGCCAGCAGCTTAATTCCCGCCTCGGGCTACACCTTC
-,TRBJ2-7,TRBV15,-,CATSRGGRVSYEQYF,TGTGCCACCAGCAGAGGCGGCAGGGTGTCCTACGAGCAGTACTTC
-,TRBJ2-6,TRBV7-7,TRBD1,CASSPGTGVSSGANVLTF,TGTGCCAGCAGCCCCGGGACAGGGGTCTCCTCTGGGGCCAACGTCCTGACTTTC
-,TRBJ1-2,TRBV6-1,-,CASSEAGRSYGYTF,TGTGCCAGCAGTGAAGCAGGCAGAAGCTATGGCTACACCTTC
-,TRBJ1-5,TRBV6-1,-,CASSRGWDQPQHF,TGTGCCAGCAGTCGAGGTTGGGATCAGCCCCAGCATTTT